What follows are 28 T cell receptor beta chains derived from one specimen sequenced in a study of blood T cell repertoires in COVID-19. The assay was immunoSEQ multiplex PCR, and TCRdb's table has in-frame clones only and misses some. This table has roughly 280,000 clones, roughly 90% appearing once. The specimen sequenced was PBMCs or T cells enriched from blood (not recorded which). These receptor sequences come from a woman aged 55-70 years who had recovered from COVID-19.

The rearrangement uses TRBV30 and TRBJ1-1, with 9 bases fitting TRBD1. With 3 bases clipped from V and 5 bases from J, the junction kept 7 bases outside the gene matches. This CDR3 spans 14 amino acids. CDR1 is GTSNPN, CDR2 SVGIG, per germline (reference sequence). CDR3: CAWSRTGEKTEAFF. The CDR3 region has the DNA TGTGCCTGGAGCCGGACAGGGGAAAAGACTGAAGCTTTCTTT.

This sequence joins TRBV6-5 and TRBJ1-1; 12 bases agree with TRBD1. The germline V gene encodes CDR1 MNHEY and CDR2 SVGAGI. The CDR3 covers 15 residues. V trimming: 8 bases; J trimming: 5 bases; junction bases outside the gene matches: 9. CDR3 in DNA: TGTGCCAGCGGGCCGGGACAGGGGGCGAGGACTGAAGCTTTCTTT. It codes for CASGPGQGARTEAFF.

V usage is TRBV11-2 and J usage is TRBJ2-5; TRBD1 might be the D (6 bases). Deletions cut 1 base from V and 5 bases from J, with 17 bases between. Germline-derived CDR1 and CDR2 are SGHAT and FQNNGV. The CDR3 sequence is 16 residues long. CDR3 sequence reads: CASSLGVGGPWETQYF. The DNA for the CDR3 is TGTGCCAGCAGCTTAGGAGTAGGGGGACCATGGGAGACCCAGTACTTC.

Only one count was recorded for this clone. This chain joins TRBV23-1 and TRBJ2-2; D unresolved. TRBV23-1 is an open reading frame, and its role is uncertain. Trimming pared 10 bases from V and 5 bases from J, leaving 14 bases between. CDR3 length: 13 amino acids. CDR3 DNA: TGCGCCACCGAACATGCCAGGACCGGGGAGCTGTTTTTT. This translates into CATEHARTGELFF.

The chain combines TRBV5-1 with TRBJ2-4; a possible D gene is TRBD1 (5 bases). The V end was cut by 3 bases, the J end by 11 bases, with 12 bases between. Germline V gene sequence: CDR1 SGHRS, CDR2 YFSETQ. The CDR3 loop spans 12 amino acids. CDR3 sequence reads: CASSSSGSLQYF. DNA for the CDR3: TGCGCCAGCAGCTCCTCAGGGTCACTTCAGTACTTC. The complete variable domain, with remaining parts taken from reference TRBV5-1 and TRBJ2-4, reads KAGVTQTPRYLIKTRGQQVTLSCSPISGHRSVSWYQQTPGQGLQFLFEYFSETQRNKGNFPGRFSGRQFSNSRSEMNVSTLELGDSALYLCASSSSGSLQYFGAGTRLSVL.

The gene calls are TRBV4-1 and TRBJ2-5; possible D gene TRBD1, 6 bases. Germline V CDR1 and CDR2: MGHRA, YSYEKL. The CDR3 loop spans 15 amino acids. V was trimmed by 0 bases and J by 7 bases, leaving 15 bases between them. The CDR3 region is CASSQDRGIRTTQYF. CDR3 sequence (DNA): TGCGCCAGCAGCCAAGACAGGGGCATCAGGACGACCCAGTACTTC.

In DNA, the CDR3 is TGTGCCAGCAGTTCTAAGAATCAGCCCCAGCATTTT. Its protein product is CASSSKNQPQHF. The chain links TRBV28 to TRBJ1-5; D remains unclear. The ends were cut back, 4 bases at V and 4 bases at J, with 5 bases in the middle. The CDR3 spans 12 residues. Germline V gene lookup returns CDR1 MDHEN and CDR2 SYDVKM.

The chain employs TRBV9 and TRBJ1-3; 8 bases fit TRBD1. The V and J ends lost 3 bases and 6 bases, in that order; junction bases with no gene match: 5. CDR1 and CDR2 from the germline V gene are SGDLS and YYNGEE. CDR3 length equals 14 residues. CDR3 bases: TGTGCCAGCAGCGCCGACAGGGGCGAAAACACCATATATTTT. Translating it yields CASSADRGENTIYF.

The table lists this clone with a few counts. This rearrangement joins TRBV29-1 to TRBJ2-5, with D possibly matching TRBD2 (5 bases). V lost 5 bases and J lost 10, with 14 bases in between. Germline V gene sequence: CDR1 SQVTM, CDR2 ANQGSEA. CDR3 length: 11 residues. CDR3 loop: CSVSSGKGQYF. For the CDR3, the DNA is TGCAGCGTTTCCTCCGGGAAGGGCCAGTACTTC.

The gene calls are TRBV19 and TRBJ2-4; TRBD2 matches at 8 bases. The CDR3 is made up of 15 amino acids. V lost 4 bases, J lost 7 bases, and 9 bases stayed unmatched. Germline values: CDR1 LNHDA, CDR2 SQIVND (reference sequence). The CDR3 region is CASSKQGLETNIQYF. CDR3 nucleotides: TGTGCCAGTAGTAAACAGGGACTAGAGACGAACATTCAGTACTTC.

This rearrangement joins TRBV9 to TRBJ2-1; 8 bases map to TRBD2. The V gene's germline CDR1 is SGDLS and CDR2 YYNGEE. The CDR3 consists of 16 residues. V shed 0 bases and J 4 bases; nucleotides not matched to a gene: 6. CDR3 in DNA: TGTGCCAGCAGCGTAGTTATACTAGCGGATTACAATGAGCAGTTCTTC. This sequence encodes CASSVVILADYNEQFF.

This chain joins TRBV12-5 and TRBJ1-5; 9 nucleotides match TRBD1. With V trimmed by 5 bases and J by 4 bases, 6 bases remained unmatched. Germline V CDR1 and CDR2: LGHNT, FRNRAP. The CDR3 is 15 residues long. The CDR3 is CASGLGQGPNQPQHF. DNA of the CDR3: TGTGCTAGTGGTCTGGGACAGGGTCCTAATCAGCCCCAGCATTTT.

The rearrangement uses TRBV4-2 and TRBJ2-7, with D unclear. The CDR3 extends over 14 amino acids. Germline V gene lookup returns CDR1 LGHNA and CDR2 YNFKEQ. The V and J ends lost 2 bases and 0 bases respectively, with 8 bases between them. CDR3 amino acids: CASSQRQDSYEQYF. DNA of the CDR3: TGTGCCAGCAGCCAAAGGCAGGACTCCTACGAGCAGTACTTC.

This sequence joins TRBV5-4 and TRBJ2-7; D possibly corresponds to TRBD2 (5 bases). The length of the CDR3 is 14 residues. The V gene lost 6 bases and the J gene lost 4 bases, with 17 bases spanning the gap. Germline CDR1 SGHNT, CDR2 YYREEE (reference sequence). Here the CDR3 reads CASTVASGPYEQYF. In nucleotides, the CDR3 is TGTGCCAGCACCGTAGCGAGCGGACCGTACGAGCAGTACTTC.

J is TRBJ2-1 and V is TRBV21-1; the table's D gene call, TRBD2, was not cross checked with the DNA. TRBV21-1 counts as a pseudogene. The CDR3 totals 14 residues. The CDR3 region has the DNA TGTGCCAGCGTCAGCAGAGGGTTCGAGTGTGAGCAGTTCTTC. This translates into CASVSRGFECEQFF.

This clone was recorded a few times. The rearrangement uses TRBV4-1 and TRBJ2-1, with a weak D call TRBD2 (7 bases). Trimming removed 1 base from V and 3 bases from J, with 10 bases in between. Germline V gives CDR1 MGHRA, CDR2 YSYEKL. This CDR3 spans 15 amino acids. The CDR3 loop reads CASSQGGGHYNEQFF. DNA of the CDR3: TGCGCCAGCAGCCAAGGGGGGGGACACTACAATGAGCAGTTCTTC.

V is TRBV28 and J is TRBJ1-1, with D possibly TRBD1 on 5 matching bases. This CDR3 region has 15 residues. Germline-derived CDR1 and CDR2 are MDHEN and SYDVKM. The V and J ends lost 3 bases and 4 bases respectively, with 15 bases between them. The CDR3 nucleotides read TGTGCCAGCAGTTTGGGAGGGGTGGGTGGCACTGAAGCTTTCTTT. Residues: CASSLGGVGGTEAFF.

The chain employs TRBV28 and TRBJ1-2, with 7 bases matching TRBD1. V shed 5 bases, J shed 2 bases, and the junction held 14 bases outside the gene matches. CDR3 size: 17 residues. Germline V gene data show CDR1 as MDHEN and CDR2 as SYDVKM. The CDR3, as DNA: TGTGCCAGCAGTCCCTACACCCCAATGACAGGGAACTATGGCTACACCTTC. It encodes CASSPYTPMTGNYGYTF.

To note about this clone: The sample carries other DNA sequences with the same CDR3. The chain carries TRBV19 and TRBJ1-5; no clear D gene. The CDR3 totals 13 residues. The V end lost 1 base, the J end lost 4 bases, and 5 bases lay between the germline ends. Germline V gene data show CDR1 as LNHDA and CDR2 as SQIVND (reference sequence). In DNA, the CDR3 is TGTGCCAGTAGTATAGGAGGGAATCAGCCCCAGCATTTT. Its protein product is CASSIGGNQPQHF.

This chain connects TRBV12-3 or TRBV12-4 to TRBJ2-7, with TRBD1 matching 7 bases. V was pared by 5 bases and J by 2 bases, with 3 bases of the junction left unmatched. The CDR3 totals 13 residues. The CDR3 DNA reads TGTGCCAGCAGTCCTGACAGGGCCTACGAGCAGTACTTC. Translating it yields CASSPDRAYEQYF.

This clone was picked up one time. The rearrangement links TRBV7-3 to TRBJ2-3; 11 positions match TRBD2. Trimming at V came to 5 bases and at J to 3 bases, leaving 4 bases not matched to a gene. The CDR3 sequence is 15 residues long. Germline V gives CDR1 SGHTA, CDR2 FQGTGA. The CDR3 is CASSPLAGVTDTQYF. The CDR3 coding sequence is TGTGCCAGCAGCCCACTAGCGGGAGTGACAGATACGCAGTATTTT.

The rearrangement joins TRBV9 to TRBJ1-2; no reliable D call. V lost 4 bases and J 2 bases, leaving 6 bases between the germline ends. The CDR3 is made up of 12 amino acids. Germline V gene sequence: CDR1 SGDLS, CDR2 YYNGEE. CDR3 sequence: CASSQFNYGYTF. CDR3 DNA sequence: TGTGCCAGCAGCCAATTCAACTATGGCTACACCTTC.

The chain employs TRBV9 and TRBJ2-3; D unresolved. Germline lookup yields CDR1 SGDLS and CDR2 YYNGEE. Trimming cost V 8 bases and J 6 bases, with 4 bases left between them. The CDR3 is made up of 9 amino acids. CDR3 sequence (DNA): TGTGCCAGACGGGATACGCAGTATTTT. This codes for CARRDTQYF.

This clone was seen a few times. The CDR3 DNA reads as TGTGCCAGCAGCGCGACTAGCGGGAGTGCCTACGAGCAGTACTTC. Translation: CASSATSGSAYEQYF. This chain connects TRBV7-9 to TRBJ2-7; 12 bases agree with TRBD2. The CDR3 extends over 15 amino acids. Trimming removed 5 bases from V and 2 bases from J; junction bases left unmatched: 4. Germline V gene data show CDR1 as SEHNR and CDR2 as FQNEAQ (reference sequence).

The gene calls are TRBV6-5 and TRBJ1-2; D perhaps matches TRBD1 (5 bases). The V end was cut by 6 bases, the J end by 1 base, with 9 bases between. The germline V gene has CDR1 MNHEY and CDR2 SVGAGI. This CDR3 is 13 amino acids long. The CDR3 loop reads CASRGTGNYGYTF. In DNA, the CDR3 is TGTGCCAGCAGAGGTACAGGTAACTATGGCTACACCTTC.

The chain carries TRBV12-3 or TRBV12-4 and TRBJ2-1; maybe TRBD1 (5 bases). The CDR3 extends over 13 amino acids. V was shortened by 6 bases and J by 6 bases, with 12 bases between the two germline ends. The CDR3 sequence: CASRPSGSNEQFF. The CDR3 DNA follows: TGTGCCAGCAGGCCCTCAGGGTCCAATGAGCAGTTCTTC.

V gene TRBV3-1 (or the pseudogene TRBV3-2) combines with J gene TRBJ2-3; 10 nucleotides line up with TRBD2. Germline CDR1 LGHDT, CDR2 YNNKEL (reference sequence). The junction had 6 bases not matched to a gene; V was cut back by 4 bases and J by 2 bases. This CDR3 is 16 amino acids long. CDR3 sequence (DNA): TGTGCCAGCAGCCCTCTAGCGGGGGCGCTCACAGATACGCAGTATTTT. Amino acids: CASSPLAGALTDTQYF.

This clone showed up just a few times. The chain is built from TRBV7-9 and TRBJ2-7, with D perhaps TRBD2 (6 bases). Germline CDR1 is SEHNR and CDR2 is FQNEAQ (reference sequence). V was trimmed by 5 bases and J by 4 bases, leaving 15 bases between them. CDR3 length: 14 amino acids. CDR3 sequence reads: CASSPGRHLYEQYF. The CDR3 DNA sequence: TGTGCCAGCAGCCCAGGGAGGCATTTATACGAGCAGTACTTC.